This is a list of T cell receptor beta chains from one sample in a study of control samples from healthy donors and cancer patients. The assay was immunoSEQ multiplex PCR, and TCRdb's table has in-frame clones only and misses some. Among 90,000 to 100,000 clones listed, 90% were seen once. Sequenced material: blood. Every receptor here comes from a woman aged 18-30 years in good health. Both conserved end residues are part of each CDR3. Each record gives: clone size, V gene, D gene, J gene, CDR3 DNA, CDR3 protein. The D gene is left open where the match is weak. Rows may omit the clone size; those that give it use once, few, many or a size class.

>.|TRBV7-2|.|TRBJ1-2
TGTGCCAGCAGCCCAAGACAGGAAACCTATGGCTACACCTTC
CASSPRQETYGYTF
>.|TRBV18|TRBD1|TRBJ1-4
TGTGCCAGCTCACCACGAGACAGGGTGGATGAAAAACTGTTTTTT
CASSPRDRVDEKLFF
>.|TRBV6-7|.|TRBJ2-1
TGTGCCAGCAGTTACGGGGACTCCTCACAGTTCTTC
CASSYGDSSQFF
>.|TRBV13|.|TRBJ2-7
TGTGCCAGCAGCTTTCGACTTGCGGACTACGAGCAGTACTTC
CASSFRLADYEQYF
>.|TRBV24-1|TRBD1|TRBJ1-2
TGTGCCACCAGTGATTTGGACAGGGGGGCTAATGGCTACACCTTC
CATSDLDRGANGYTF
>.|TRBV3-1/TRBV3-2|.|TRBJ2-6
TGTGCCAGCAGCCTCGGAGAAAGCGGGGCCAACGTCCTGACTTTC
CASSLGESGANVLTF
>.|TRBV4-1|TRBD1|TRBJ1-4
TGCGCCAGCAGCCAAGCGAGTATACAGGGGGCTGGTGAAAAACTGTTTTTT
CASSQASIQGAGEKLFF
>.|TRBV29-1|TRBD1|TRBJ2-7
TGCAGCGTCTCCGGGACAGGGGACTACGAGCAGTACTTC
CSVSGTGDYEQYF
>.|TRBV9|TRBD2|TRBJ2-5
TGTGCCAGCAGCTTAGGGCCCAGGCGGGAGGGGAGGGGTTGGGAAGAGACCCAGTACTTC
CASSLGPRREGRGWEETQYF
>.|TRBV11-2|.|TRBJ1-1
TGTGCCAGCAGCTTAGGTTTCGGGCTAAACACTGAAGCTTTCTTT
CASSLGFGLNTEAFF
>.|TRBV27|TRBD1|TRBJ1-4
TGTGCCAGCAGTCCACGACAGGGAACAACTAATGAAAAACTGTTTTTT
CASSPRQGTTNEKLFF
>once|TRBV5-6|.|TRBJ1-2
TGTGCCAGCAGCTTGGTAGGCAGGGGTCCCGGCGGCTACACCTTC
CASSLVGRGPGGYTF
>.|TRBV21-1|.|TRBJ1-6
TGTGCCAGCATCTGTCCTGATGGCCACTTT
CASICPDGHF